This T cell receptor (beta chain) came from a study of blood T cell repertoires in COVID-19. Whole-study context: Samples taken during acute and convalescent COVID-19 were collected in the United States, Italy and Spain.

The authors' processing: Researchers report that nucleated cell counts were estimated from reference gene primer amplification. Data came from immunoSEQ multiplex PCR; TCRdb stores just in-frame clones and leaves some out. The V and J calls and clone size were taken over from that table, and D and trimming were inferred from the DNA. The profile shows some 99,000 clones, roughly 80% of them singletons. Looked up from germline, CDR1 is DFQATT and CDR2 is SNEGSKA (reference sequence). The CDR3 contains 10 residues. The clonotype comes from a woman older than 75 with acute or convalescent COVID-19. The sample comprised peripheral blood. V and J are TRBV20-1 and TRBJ2-7; TRBD1 aligns across 7 bases. The CDR3: CRTGPYEQYV. CDR3 nucleotide sequence: TGCAGGACAGGGCCCTACGAGCAGTACGTC.